These T cell receptor beta chains were read from a single sample in a study of blood T cell repertoires in COVID-19. Produced via immunoSEQ multiplex PCR; TCRdb's table is partial and in-frame only. This sample has approximately 60,000 clones, with over 70% found just once. The specimen sequenced was peripheral blood. These receptors originate from a human donor in a cohort sampled during active COVID-19. CDR3s include the opening cysteine and the closing phenylalanine or tryptophan. Fields, in order: CDR3 protein, J gene, V gene.

CDR3: CASSLGGRVPYEQYF
J: TRBJ2-7
V: TRBV5-1

CDR3: CASSSRYEQYF
J: TRBJ2-7
V: TRBV2

CDR3: CASRNNGYTF
J: TRBJ1-2
V: TRBV19

CDR3: CATSDSGGAGRTDTQYF
J: TRBJ2-3
V: TRBV24-1

CDR3: CASSATQGALSYGYTF
J: TRBJ1-2
V: TRBV6-1

CDR3: CAWSPLESNQPQHF
J: TRBJ1-5
V: TRBV30

CDR3: CASSYSTGAYGYTF
J: TRBJ1-2
V: TRBV6-5

CDR3: CASSESRANTGELFF
J: TRBJ2-2
V: TRBV2

CDR3: CASSPRQLKAKNIQYF
J: TRBJ2-4
V: TRBV27

CDR3: CASSMGGTTIYEQYF
J: TRBJ2-7
V: TRBV19

CDR3: CASSPTGAQGAPSYF
J: TRBJ2-7
V: TRBV18

CDR3: CASINPAGARGYTF
J: TRBJ1-2
V: TRBV19

CDR3: CSVGGTGVGNTEAFF
J: TRBJ1-1
V: TRBV29-1

CDR3: CASSLIGRADEQYF
J: TRBJ2-7
V: TRBV5-1

CDR3: CASSLGGRLDTEAFF
J: TRBJ1-1
V: TRBV13

CDR3: CASSFGTEGGYTF
J: TRBJ1-2
V: TRBV5-1

CDR3: CASSVRGETQYF
J: TRBJ2-5
V: TRBV2

CDR3: CASSPLGTGVNTEAFF
J: TRBJ1-1
V: TRBV19

CDR3: CASGTGTAWDGSGQYF
J: TRBJ2-7
V: TRBV5-1

CDR3: CSASIMGRGAFF
J: TRBJ1-1
V: TRBV20-1

CDR3: CASSVDVTGGGTEAFF
J: TRBJ1-1
V: TRBV9

CDR3: CASSDHGGGAYNEQFF
J: TRBJ2-1
V: TRBV2

CDR3: CASSLDRGTNQPQHF
J: TRBJ1-5
V: TRBV18

CDR3: CASSFQGNDQPQHF
J: TRBJ1-5
V: TRBV27

CDR3: CASSQAQSPGYEQYF
J: TRBJ2-7
V: TRBV3-1/TRBV3-2

CDR3: CASRRTSGGYNEQFF
J: TRBJ2-1
V: TRBV2

CDR3: CASSGGPLNTDTQYF
J: TRBJ2-3
V: TRBV5-1

CDR3: CASSPAGAQGYTF
J: TRBJ1-2
V: TRBV27

CDR3: CASSDRNNSPLHF
J: TRBJ1-6
V: TRBV19

CDR3: CASSLGLQTEAFF
J: TRBJ1-1
V: TRBV11-1

CDR3: CASSLGRISSYEQYF
J: TRBJ2-7
V: TRBV5-4

CDR3: CASSAQGAYEQYF
J: TRBJ2-7
V: TRBV18

CDR3: CASSRNTGQETQYF
J: TRBJ2-5
V: TRBV2

CDR3: CASSQDYRGTRGSPLHF
J: TRBJ1-6
V: TRBV4-2

CDR3: CASSLWAEETQYF
J: TRBJ2-5
V: TRBV5-4

CDR3: CASSLSAGGLLHGYTF
J: TRBJ1-2
V: TRBV7-2

CDR3: CASRPRGRTDTQYF
J: TRBJ2-3
V: TRBV3-1/TRBV3-2

CDR3: CASSDGVGTAWGEQYF
J: TRBJ2-7
V: TRBV10-2

CDR3: CASTDGGRSNYGYTF
J: TRBJ1-2
V: TRBV6-5

CDR3: CASRERWGPGELFF
J: TRBJ2-2
V: TRBV6-5

CDR3: CASSRQGNGYTF
J: TRBJ1-2
V: TRBV2

CDR3: CASSHWTSGNNEQFF
J: TRBJ2-1
V: TRBV27

CDR3: CASSQDAQRGRYTQYF
J: TRBJ2-3
V: TRBV4-2

CDR3: CASSLLAGGPHEQYF
J: TRBJ2-7
V: TRBV7-3

CDR3: CASSETGRFNSPLHF
J: TRBJ1-6
V: TRBV6-1

CDR3: CASSDSTSGRTADTQYF
J: TRBJ2-3
V: TRBV7-9

CDR3: CASSERPGTSGRLGIQYF
J: TRBJ2-4
V: TRBV2

CDR3: CASSKGREDGYTF
J: TRBJ1-2
V: TRBV2

CDR3: CASSPSSGGGNYNEQFF
J: TRBJ2-1
V: TRBV18

CDR3: CASMGSNEQFF
J: TRBJ2-1
V: TRBV19

CDR3: CASSLGGDTEAFF
J: TRBJ1-1
V: TRBV6-5

CDR3: CASSFNRFREKLFF
J: TRBJ1-4
V: TRBV27